This T cell receptor beta chain came from a study of PD-1 blockade in mismatch repair-deficient tumors. On the study more broadly: Enrolled about 2012-2016, patients had progressing, pretreated mismatch repair-deficient cancers of approximately 13 types. Study results and limitations: After pembrolizumab, tumor-resident clones rose rapidly, then generally contracted before radiologic responses.

All patients were mismatch repair deficient, assessed by either PCR or immunohistochemistry. TCR sequencing covered a few patients who responded to pembrolizumab. TCRdb's copy holds only in-frame clones and misses some; the assay was immunoSEQ multiplex PCR. The sample has 90,000 to 120,000 clones, 70% to 85% seen once. A word on this clone: As yet, its antigen is unknown.

Trimming took off 1 base at V and 0 bases at J, with 16 bases between the two ends. There are 19 residues in the CDR3. Germline CDR1 KGHSH, CDR2 LQKENI. The V call is TRBV18, the J call TRBJ2-6; D not certain. This receptor was obtained from an adult with mismatch repair-deficient cancer. The sequencing used peripheral blood, collected about eight months after starting pembrolizumab. In DNA, the CDR3 is TGTGCCAGCTCACCACGGTGGTCCGAAGAACGCTCTGGGGCCAACGTCCTGACTTTC. Translated, it gives CASSPRWSEERSGANVLTF. Drawing the rest from reference TRBV18 and TRBJ2-6, the complete variable domain is NAGVMQNPRHLVRRRGQEARLRCSPMKGHSHVYWYRQLPEEGLKFMVYLQKENIIDESGMPKERFSAEFPKEGPSILRIQQVVRGDSAAYFCASSPRWSEERSGANVLTFGAGSRLTVL.